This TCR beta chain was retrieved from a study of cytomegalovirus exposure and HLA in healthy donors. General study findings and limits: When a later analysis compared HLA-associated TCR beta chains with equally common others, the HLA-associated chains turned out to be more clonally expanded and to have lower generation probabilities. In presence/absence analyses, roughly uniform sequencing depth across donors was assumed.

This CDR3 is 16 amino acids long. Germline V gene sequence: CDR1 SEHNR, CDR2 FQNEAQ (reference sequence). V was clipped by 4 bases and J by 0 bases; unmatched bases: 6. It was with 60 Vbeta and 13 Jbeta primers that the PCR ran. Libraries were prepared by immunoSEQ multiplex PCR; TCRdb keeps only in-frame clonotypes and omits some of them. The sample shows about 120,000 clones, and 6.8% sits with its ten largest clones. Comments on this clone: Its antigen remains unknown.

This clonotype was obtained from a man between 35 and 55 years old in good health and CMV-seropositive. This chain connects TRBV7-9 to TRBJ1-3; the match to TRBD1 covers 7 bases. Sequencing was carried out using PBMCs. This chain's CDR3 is CASSYTRDSSGNTIYF. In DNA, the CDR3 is TGTGCCAGCAGCTACACCCGGGACAGCTCTGGAAACACCATATATTTT. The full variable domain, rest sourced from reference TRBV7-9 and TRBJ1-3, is DTGVSQNPRHKITKRGQNVTFRCDPISEHNRLYWYRQTLGQGPEFLTYFQNEAQLEKSRLLSDRFSAERPKGSFSTLEIQRTEQGDSAMYLCASSYTRDSSGNTIYFGEGSWLTVV.